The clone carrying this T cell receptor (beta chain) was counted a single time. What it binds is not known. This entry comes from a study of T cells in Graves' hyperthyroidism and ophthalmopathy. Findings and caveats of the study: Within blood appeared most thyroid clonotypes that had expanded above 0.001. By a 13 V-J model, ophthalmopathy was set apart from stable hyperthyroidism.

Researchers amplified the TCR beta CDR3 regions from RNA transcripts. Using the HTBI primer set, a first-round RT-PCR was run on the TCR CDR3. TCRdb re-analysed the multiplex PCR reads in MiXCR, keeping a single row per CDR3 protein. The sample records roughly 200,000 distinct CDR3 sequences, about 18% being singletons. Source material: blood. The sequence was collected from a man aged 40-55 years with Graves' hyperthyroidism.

The CDR3 DNA sequence: TGTGCCAGCATCCCTAATGGGCGGGGCACTGAAGCTTTCTTT. It specifies CASIPNGRGTEAFF. This rearrangement joins TRBV6-1 to TRBJ1-1; no firm D call. CDR3 length equals 14 residues. V was trimmed by 7 bases and J by 4 bases, leaving 16 bases between them. The germline V gene encodes CDR1 MNHNS and CDR2 SASEGT.